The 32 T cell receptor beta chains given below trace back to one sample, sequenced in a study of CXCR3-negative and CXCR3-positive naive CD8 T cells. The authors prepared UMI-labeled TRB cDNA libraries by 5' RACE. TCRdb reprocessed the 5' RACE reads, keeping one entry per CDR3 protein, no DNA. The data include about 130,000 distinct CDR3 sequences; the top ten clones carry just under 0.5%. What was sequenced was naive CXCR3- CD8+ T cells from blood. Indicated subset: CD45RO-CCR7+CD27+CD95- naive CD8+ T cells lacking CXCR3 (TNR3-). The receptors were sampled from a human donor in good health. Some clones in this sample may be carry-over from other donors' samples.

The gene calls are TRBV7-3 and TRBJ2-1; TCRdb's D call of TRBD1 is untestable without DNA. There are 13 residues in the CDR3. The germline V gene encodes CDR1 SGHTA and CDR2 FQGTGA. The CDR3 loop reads CASSPSGGYEQFF.

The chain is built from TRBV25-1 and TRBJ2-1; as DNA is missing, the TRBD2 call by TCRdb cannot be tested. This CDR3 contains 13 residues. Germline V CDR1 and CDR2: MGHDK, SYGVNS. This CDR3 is CASSLARDNEQFF. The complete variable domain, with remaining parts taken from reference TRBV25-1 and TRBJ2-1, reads EADIYQTPRYLVIGTGKKITLECSQTMGHDKMYWYQQDPGMELHLIHYSYGVNSTEKGDLSSESTVSRIRTEHFPLTLESARPSHTSQYLCASSLARDNEQFFGPGTRLTVL.

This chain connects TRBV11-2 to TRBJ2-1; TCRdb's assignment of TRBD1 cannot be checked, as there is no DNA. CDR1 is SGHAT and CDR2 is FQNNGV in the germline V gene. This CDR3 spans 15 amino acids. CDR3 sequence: CAEGGAQGDHNEQFF.

The CDR3 reads CASSLVTPGGGWFNYGYTF. The chain has TRBV7-8 and TRBJ1-2; TCRdb's D call of TRBD1 is untestable without DNA. Germline CDR1 and CDR2: SGHVS and FQNEAQ. The CDR3 is made up of 19 amino acids.

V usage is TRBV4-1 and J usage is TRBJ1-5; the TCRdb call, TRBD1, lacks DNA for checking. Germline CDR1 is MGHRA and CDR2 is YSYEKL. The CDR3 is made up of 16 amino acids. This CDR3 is CASGLGQGNFNQPQHF.

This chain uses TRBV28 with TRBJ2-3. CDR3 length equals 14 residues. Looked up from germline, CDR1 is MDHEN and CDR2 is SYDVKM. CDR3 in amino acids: CASCMADQIDTQYF.

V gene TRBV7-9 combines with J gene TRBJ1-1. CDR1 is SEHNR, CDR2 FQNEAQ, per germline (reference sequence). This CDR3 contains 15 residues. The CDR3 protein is CASTSGRALNTEAFF.

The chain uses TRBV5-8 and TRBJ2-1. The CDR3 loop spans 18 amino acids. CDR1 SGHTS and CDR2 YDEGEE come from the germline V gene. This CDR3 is CASSLGWLERGLYNEQFF.

This CDR3 is CASSESSGSPIDEQYF. The chain is built from TRBV2 and TRBJ2-7; TCRdb outputs TRBD2, but without DNA this stays unchecked. The germline V gene encodes CDR1 SNHLY and CDR2 FYNNEI. This CDR3 has 16 amino acids.

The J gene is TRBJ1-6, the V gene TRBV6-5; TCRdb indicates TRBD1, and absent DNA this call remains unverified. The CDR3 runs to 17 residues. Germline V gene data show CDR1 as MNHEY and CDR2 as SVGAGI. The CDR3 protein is CASTLSWDGSLSSPLHF.

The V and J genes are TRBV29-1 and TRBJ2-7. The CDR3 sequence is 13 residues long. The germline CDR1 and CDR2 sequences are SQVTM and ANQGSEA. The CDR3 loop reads CRVREIFSYEQYF.

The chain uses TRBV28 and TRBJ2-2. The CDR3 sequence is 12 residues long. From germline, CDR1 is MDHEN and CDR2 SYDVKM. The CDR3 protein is CASTWGSGELFF.

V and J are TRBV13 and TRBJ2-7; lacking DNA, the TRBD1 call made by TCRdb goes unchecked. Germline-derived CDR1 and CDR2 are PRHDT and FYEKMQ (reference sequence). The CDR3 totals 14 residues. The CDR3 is CASSPRQVGDEQYF. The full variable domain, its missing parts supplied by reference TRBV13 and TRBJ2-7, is AAGVIQSPRHLIKEKRETATLKCYPIPRHDTVYWYQQGPGQDPQFLISFYEKMQSDKGSIPDRFSAQQFSDYHSELNMSSLELGDSALYFCASSPRQVGDEQYFGPGTRLTVT.

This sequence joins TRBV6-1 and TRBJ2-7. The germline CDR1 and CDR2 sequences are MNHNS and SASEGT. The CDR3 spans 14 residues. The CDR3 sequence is CASSEKGDSYEQYF.

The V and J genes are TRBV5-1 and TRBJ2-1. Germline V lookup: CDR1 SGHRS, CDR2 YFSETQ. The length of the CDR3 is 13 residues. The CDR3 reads CASVNSSYNEQFF.

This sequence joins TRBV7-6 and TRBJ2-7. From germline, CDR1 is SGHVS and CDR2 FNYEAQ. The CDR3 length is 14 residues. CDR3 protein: CASSLAGLSYEQYF.

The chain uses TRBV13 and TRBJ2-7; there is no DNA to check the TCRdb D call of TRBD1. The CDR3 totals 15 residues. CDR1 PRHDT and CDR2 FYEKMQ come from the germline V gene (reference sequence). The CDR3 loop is CASSFSSGGLYEQYF.

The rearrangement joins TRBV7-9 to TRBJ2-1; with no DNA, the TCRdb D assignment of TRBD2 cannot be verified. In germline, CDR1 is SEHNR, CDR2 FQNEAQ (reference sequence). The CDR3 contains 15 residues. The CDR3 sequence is CASSLAASGRNEQFF.

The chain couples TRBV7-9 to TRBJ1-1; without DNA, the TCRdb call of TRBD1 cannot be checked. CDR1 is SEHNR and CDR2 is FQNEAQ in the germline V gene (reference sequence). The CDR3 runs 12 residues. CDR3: CASSFGTAEAFF.

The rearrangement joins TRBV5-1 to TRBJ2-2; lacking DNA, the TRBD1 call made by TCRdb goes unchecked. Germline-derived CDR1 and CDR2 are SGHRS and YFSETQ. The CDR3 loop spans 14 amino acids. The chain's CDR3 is CASNAGGSAGELFF.

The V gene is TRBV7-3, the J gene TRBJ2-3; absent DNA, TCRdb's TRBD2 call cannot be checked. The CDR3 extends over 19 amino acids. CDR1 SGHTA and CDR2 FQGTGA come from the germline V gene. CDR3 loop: CASSLAGTSGRDSTDTQYF.

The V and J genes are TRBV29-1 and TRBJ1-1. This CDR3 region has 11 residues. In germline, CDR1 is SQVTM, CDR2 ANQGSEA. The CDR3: CSVFFVGEAFF.

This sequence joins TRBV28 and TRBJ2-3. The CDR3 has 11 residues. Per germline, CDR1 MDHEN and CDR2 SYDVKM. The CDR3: CASRSTDTQYF.

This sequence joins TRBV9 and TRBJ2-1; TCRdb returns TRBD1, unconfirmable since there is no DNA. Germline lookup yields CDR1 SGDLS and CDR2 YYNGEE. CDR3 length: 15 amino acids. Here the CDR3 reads CASSWRGQGYNEQFF.

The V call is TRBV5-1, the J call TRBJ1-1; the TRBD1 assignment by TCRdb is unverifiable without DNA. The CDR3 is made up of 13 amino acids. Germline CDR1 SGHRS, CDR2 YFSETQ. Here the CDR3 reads CASRYRVGTEAFF.

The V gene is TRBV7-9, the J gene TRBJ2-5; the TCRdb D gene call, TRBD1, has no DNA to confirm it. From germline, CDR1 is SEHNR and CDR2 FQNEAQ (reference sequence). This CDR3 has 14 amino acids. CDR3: CASSPLVGEETQYF.

CDR3: CASGDGPSYYGYTF. The chain couples TRBV5-5 to TRBJ1-2. In germline, CDR1 is SGHKS, CDR2 YYEKEE (reference sequence). This CDR3 is 14 amino acids long.

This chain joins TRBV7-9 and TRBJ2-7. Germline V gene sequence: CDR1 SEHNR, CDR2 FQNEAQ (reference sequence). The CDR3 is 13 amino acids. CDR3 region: CASQLAGVDEQYF.

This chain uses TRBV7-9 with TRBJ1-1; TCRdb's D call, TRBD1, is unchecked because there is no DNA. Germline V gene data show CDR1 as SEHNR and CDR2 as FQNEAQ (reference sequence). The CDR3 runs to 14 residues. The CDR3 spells CASSSRQGANLAFF. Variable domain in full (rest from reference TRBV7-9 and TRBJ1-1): DTGVSQNPRHKITKRGQNVTFRCDPISEHNRLYWYRQTLGQGPEFLTYFQNEAQLEKSRLLSDRFSAERPKGSFSTLEIQRTEQGDSAMYLCASSSRQGANLAFFGQGTRLTVV.

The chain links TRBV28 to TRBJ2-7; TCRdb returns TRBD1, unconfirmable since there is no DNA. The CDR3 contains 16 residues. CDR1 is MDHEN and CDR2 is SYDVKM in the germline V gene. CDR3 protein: CASSLVVTGSRGEQYF.

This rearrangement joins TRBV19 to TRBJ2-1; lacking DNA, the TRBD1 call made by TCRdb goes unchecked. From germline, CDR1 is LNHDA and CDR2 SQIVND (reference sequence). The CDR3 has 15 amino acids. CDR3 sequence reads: CASSIGGRGLSEQFF.

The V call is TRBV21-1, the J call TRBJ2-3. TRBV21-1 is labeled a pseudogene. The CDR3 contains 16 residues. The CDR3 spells CASSKEPGGGTDTQYF.